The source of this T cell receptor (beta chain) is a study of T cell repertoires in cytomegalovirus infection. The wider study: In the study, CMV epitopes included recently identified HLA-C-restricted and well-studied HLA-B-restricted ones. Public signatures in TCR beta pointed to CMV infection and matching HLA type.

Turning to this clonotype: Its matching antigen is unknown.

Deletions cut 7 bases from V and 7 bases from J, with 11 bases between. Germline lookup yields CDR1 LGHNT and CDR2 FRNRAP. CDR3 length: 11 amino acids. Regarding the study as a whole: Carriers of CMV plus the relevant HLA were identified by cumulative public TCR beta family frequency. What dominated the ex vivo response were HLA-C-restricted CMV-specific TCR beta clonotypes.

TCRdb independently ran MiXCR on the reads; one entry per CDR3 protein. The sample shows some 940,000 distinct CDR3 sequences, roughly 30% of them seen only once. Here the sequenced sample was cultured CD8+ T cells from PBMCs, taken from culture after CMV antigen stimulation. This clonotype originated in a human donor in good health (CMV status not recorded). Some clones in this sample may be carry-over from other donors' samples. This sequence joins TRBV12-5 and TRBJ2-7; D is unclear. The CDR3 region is CASESRNEQYF. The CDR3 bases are TGTGCTAGTGAAAGCAGAAATGAGCAGTACTTC.